This TCR beta chain was obtained from a study of CD4 T cells in relation to SARS-CoV-2 and coronaviruses. Looking at the study overall: Convalescent donors were aged roughly 20 to 75, with median around 40 years. Of the patients, fewer than 10 were male, 4 female, two Hispanic.

Of note for this clone: The antigen remains unidentified.

The assay was immunoSEQ multiplex PCR, and TCRdb's table has in-frame clones only and misses some. Of around 54,000 clones listed, about 91% are singletons. There are 17 residues in the CDR3. The germline gives CDR1 LGHDT, CDR2 YNNKEL (reference sequence). V lost 0 bases, J lost 7 bases, and 16 bases lay in between. Study-level points and caveats: In around two thirds of donors, memory CD4+ clonotypes crossrecognized SARS-CoV-2 and at least one common cold coronavirus spike.

The specimen sequenced was naive CD4+ T cells from PBMCs. Subset noted: naive CD4+ T cells isolated by negative enrichment. The chain is built from TRBV3-1 (or the pseudogene TRBV3-2) and TRBJ1-6, with a tentative D call TRBD1 (5 bases). The source of this sequence is an adult with COVID-19. The CDR3 loop reads CASSQEWLGVKNSPLHF. The CDR3 coding sequence is TGTGCCAGCAGCCAAGAATGGTTGGGGGTGAAGAATTCACCCCTCCACTTT.